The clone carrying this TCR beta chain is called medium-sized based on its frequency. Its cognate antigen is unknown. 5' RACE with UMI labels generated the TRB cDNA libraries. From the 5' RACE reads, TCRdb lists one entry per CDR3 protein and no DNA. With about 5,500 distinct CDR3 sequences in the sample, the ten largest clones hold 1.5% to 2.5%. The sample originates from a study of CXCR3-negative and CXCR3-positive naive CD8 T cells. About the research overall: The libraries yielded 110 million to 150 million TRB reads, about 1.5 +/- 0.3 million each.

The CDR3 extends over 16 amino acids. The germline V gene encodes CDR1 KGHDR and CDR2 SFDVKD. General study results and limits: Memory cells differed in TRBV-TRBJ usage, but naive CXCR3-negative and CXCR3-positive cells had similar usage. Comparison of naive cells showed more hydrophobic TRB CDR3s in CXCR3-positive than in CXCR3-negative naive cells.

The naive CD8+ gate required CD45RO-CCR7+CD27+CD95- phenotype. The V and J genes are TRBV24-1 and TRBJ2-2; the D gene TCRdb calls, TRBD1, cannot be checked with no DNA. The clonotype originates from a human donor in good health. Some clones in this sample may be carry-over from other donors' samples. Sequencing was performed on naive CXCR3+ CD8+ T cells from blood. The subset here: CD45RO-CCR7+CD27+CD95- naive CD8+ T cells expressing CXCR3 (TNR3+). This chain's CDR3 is CATSDSSHRVTGELFF.